Following are 3 T cell receptor beta chains from one sample sequenced in a study of T-cell reconstitution after alpha-beta-depleted transplantation in children. As it was prepared, the TCRbeta library received unique molecular identifiers. TCRdb re-analysed the PCR reads in MiXCR, keeping a single row per CDR3 protein. The data contain approximately 50,000 distinct CDR3 sequences, approximately 52% of them singletons. The sample in question was peripheral blood, obtained before TCRalphabeta/CD19-depleted stem cell transplant. Receptors originate from a boy in the first two years of life with SCID, due to receive a stem cell transplant.

The V gene is TRBV30, the J gene TRBJ2-6; D may be TRBD2 (6 bases). Germline V gives CDR1 GTSNPN, CDR2 SVGIG (reference sequence). Trimming removed 8 bases from V and 0 bases from J, with 23 bases in between. CDR3 length equals 18 residues. The CDR3 DNA follows: TGTGCCAGCTGGGGCGGACTATCCGGCGACTCTGGGGCCAACGTCCTGACTTTC. Protein sequence: CASWGGLSGDSGANVLTF.

This rearrangement joins TRBV15 to TRBJ2-3; 11 bases are shared with TRBD1. Germline V gene lookup returns CDR1 LNHNV and CDR2 YYDKDF (reference sequence). CDR3 length equals 16 residues. Trimming at V came to 5 bases and at J to 6 bases, leaving 10 bases not matched to a gene. CDR3 sequence: CATSGQGQGVVDTQYF. CDR3 nucleotides: TGTGCCACCAGCGGACAGGGACAGGGGGTCGTGGATACGCAGTATTTT.

CDR3 residues: CASSFWGRTGITDTQYF. The CDR3 DNA follows: TGTGCCAGCAGTTTCTGGGGTAGGACAGGGATCACAGATACGCAGTATTTT. The genes are TRBV28 and TRBJ2-3; TRBD1 agrees at 8 bases. CDR1 is MDHEN and CDR2 is SYDVKM in the germline V gene. The CDR3 runs to 17 residues. V was pared by 3 bases and J by 2 bases, with 10 bases of the junction left unmatched.